Many counts were recorded for the clone carrying this T cell receptor beta chain. Its specificity is unknown. This entry is derived from a study of T cells in Graves' hyperthyroidism and ophthalmopathy. Whole-study results and caveats: Clonotypes that were expanded in thyroid above 0.001 mostly appeared in blood too.

Diagnosis of hyperthyroidism was new in patients aged 18 to 65, and its duration was under 2 months. First hyperthyroidism diagnosis is when the blood sample was obtained, before any ophthalmopathy symptoms. Amplification of TCR beta CDR3 regions was performed using RNA transcripts as template. Using the HTBI primer set, a first-round RT-PCR was run on the TCR CDR3. TCRdb fed the multiplex PCR reads into MiXCR, producing one record per CDR3 protein. The data show roughly 380,000 distinct CDR3 sequences, roughly 13% seen once. The ends lost 6 bases at V and 8 bases at J; junction bases unmatched: 11. From germline, CDR1 is DFQATT and CDR2 SNEGSKA (reference sequence). CDR3 length: 14 amino acids.

The TCR was taken from a man younger than 40 with Graves' hyperthyroidism that later progressed to Graves' ophthalmopathy. Sequencing was performed on blood. The chain joins TRBV20-1 to TRBJ1-4; the match to TRBD1 covers 8 bases. CDR3 nucleotide sequence: TGCAGTGCGCGATCCGGGACAGGAATCGAAAAACTGTTTTTT. It translates to CSARSGTGIEKLFF.